This is a list of T cell receptor beta chains from one sample in a study of cytomegalovirus exposure and HLA in healthy donors. Using immunoSEQ multiplex PCR, the repertoire was profiled, and TCRdb retains in-frame clones only, with some absent. The sample includes approximately 140,000 clones, roughly 86% of them seen just once. The material sequenced was PBMCs. Receptor source: a man between 18 and 35 years old in good health and CMV-seropositive. The CDR3 runs from the conserved cysteine through the conserved F or W. D genes are given only for firm matches. For some rows the clone size is stated as once, few or many, or as a class when expanded; others skip it.

d_call,clone_size,j_call,v_call,cdr3_aa,cdr3_nt
.,.,TRBJ1-2,TRBV5-4,CASSGGVGRDYGYTF,TGTGCCAGCAGCGGGGGGGTTGGCAGGGATTATGGCTACACCTTC
.,.,TRBJ1-4,TRBV27,CASSPLLTGPEKLFF,TGTGCCAGCAGTCCCTTACTAACAGGGCCGGAAAAACTGTTTTTT
.,.,TRBJ2-2,TRBV29-1,CSVPRYTGELFF,TGCAGCGTTCCCAGATACACCGGGGAGCTGTTTTTT
.,.,TRBJ1-2,TRBV7-8,CASSSRFFSNYGYTF,TGTGCCAGCAGCTCCCGGTTCTTTTCGAACTATGGCTACACCTTC
TRBD2,.,TRBJ2-7,TRBV19,CASSVLSGRKYEQYF,TGTGCCAGTAGTGTCCTTAGCGGGAGGAAGTACGAGCAGTACTTC
.,.,TRBJ2-7,TRBV6-5,CASSYPGDEQYF,TGTGCCAGCAGTTACCCCGGTGACGAGCAGTACTTC
.,.,TRBJ1-4,TRBV14,CASRLDRLFPEKLFF,TGTGCCAGCAGACTGGACAGACTGTTCCCCGAAAAACTGTTTTTT
.,few,TRBJ1-2,TRBV5-6,CASSLSASNYGYTF,TGTGCCAGCAGCTTAAGCGCATCTAACTATGGCTACACCTTC
.,.,TRBJ2-6,TRBV19,CASTTGSGANVLTF,TGTGCCAGCACGACAGGCTCTGGGGCCAACGTCCTGACTTTC
TRBD2,.,TRBJ2-4,TRBV29-1,CSVVFSGSTYIQYF,TGCAGCGTTGTATTTAGCGGGAGTACGTACATTCAGTACTTC
TRBD2,few,TRBJ2-7,TRBV10-2,CASSDSGNSYEQYF,TGCGCCAGCAGCGATAGCGGGAACTCCTACGAGCAGTACTTC